This paragraph reports one T cell receptor (beta chain). The data were taken from a study of immune evolution from preneoplasia to lung adenocarcinoma. The table came from immunoSEQ multiplex PCR; TCRdb's copy has only in-frame clones and leaves some out. The table has 5,000 to 6,500 clones, nearly 80% seen once. Trimming pared 2 bases from V and 4 bases from J, leaving 8 bases between. The V gene's germline CDR1 is MNHNS and CDR2 SASEGT. The CDR3 runs 13 residues. This clonotype was sampled from a person aged 55-79 years with lung adenocarcinoma. Sequences were obtained from FFPE minimally invasive lung adenocarcinoma tissue. The chain carries TRBV6-1 and TRBJ1-1; TRBD1 is a possible D gene (5 bases). This CDR3 is CASSESGLTEAFF. The CDR3 nucleotides are TGTGCCAGCAGTGAATCAGGGCTCACTGAAGCTTTCTTT.